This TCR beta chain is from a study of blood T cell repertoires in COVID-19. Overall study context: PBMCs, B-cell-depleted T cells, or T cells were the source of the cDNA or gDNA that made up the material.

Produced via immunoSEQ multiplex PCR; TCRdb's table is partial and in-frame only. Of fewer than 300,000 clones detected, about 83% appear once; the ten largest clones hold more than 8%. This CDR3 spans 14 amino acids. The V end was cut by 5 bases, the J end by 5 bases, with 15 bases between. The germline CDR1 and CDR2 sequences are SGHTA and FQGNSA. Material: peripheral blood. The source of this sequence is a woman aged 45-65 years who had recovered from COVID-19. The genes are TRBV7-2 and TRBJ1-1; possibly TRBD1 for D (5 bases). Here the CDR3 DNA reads TGTGCCAGCAGCGATAGGGCGGGGGGGACTGAAGCTTTCTTT. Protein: CASSDRAGGTEAFF.